This is a list of T cell receptor beta chains from one sample in a study of CD8 T cells in Susac syndrome. In TCRdb, the immunoSEQ multiplex PCR reads were re-called with MiXCR into one record per CDR3 protein. This table holds just over 300,000 distinct CDR3 sequences, approximately 90% found once. The sequencing input was CD4+ T cells from PBMCs. These receptors originate from a human donor with multiple sclerosis. Both conserved end residues are part of each CDR3. The order of the fields is J gene, V gene, clone size, D gene, CDR3 protein, CDR3 DNA. A D gene is named only where the DNA matches it firmly. Expanded clones are given a class, and other clones once, few, many or no size at all.

j_call: TRBJ2-5; v_call: TRBV29-1; clone_size: -; d_call: -; cdr3_aa: CSVEGWRNQETQYF; cdr3_nt: TGCAGCGTTGAAGGATGGCGGAACCAAGAGACCCAGTACTTC
j_call: TRBJ2-7; v_call: TRBV30; clone_size: -; d_call: -; cdr3_aa: CAWGSRSTYEQYF; cdr3_nt: TGTGCCTGGGGGAGCCGTTCGACCTACGAGCAGTACTTC
j_call: TRBJ2-1; v_call: TRBV12-3/TRBV12-4; clone_size: -; d_call: -; cdr3_aa: CASSSQTNEQFF; cdr3_nt: TGTGCCAGCAGTTCCCAGACTAATGAGCAGTTCTTC
j_call: TRBJ2-1; v_call: TRBV4-1; clone_size: -; d_call: TRBD2; cdr3_aa: CASRSLLSGRAGDEQFF; cdr3_nt: TGCGCCAGCAGGTCCCTCTTGAGCGGGAGGGCCGGCGATGAGCAGTTCTTC
j_call: TRBJ2-7; v_call: TRBV6-2/TRBV6-3; clone_size: -; d_call: -; cdr3_aa: CASTSGSEQYF; cdr3_nt: TGTGCCAGCACCTCAGGGTCCGAGCAGTACTTC
j_call: TRBJ2-5; v_call: TRBV4-3; clone_size: -; d_call: TRBD1; cdr3_aa: CASSRGTGMETQYF; cdr3_nt: TGCGCCAGCAGCCGCGGGACAGGGATGGAGACCCAGTACTTC
j_call: TRBJ1-1; v_call: TRBV18; clone_size: -; d_call: -; cdr3_aa: CASSPGRGQAFF; cdr3_nt: TGTGCCAGCTCACCAGGGCGGGGGCAAGCTTTCTTT
j_call: TRBJ1-6; v_call: TRBV7-9; clone_size: -; d_call: TRBD1; cdr3_aa: CASSPPGQGISPLHF; cdr3_nt: TGTGCCAGCAGCCCACCTGGACAGGGAATTTCACCCCTCCACTTT
j_call: TRBJ1-2; v_call: TRBV29-1; clone_size: -; d_call: -; cdr3_aa: CSVGSGGVNGYTF; cdr3_nt: TGCAGCGTTGGTTCGGGGGGGGTTAATGGCTACACCTTC
j_call: TRBJ2-1; v_call: TRBV20-1; clone_size: -; d_call: TRBD1; cdr3_aa: CSASGTGGAKFLYNEQFF; cdr3_nt: TGCAGTGCTTCCGGGACAGGGGGCGCAAAATTTCTCTACAATGAGCAGTTCTTC
j_call: TRBJ1-5; v_call: TRBV10-3; clone_size: -; d_call: -; cdr3_aa: CAIQDGVTGNNQPQHF; cdr3_nt: TGTGCCATCCAAGACGGCGTGACAGGTAACAATCAGCCCCAGCATTTT
j_call: TRBJ2-5; v_call: TRBV18; clone_size: -; d_call: -; cdr3_aa: CASSSGAGETQYF; cdr3_nt: TGTGCCAGCTCTTCCGGGGCCGGTGAGACCCAGTACTTC
j_call: TRBJ2-1; v_call: TRBV5-4; clone_size: -; d_call: TRBD2; cdr3_aa: CASRFGSSGTYNEQFF; cdr3_nt: TGTGCCAGCAGGTTTGGCTCTAGCGGGACCTACAATGAGCAGTTCTTC
j_call: TRBJ2-1; v_call: TRBV12-3/TRBV12-4; clone_size: -; d_call: TRBD2; cdr3_aa: CASSLGAGAPYNEQFF; cdr3_nt: TGTGCCAGCAGTTTAGGAGCGGGAGCCCCCTACAATGAGCAGTTCTTC
j_call: TRBJ2-5; v_call: TRBV7-9; clone_size: -; d_call: TRBD2; cdr3_aa: CASSYPGLAGGQETQYF; cdr3_nt: TGTGCCAGCAGCTACCCGGGACTAGCGGGGGGACAAGAGACCCAGTACTTC
j_call: TRBJ2-5; v_call: TRBV7-2; clone_size: -; d_call: -; cdr3_aa: CASSLDPGQNRDQYF; cdr3_nt: TGTGCCAGCAGCTTAGACCCGGGACAAAACAGGGACCAGTACTTC
j_call: TRBJ2-7; v_call: TRBV12-5; clone_size: once; d_call: -; cdr3_aa: CASGFFPGLPYEQYF; cdr3_nt: TGTGCTAGTGGTTTCTTTCCGGGGCTCCCCTACGAGCAGTACTTC
j_call: TRBJ2-3; v_call: TRBV14; clone_size: -; d_call: -; cdr3_aa: CASSPGLQGRTQYF; cdr3_nt: TGTGCCAGCAGCCCCGGCCTACAAGGGCGTACGCAGTATTTT
j_call: TRBJ2-1; v_call: TRBV25-1; clone_size: -; d_call: TRBD2; cdr3_aa: CASRGNRLAGRHNEQFF; cdr3_nt: TGTGCCAGCAGGGGGAATCGGCTAGCGGGCCGACACAATGAGCAGTTCTTC
j_call: TRBJ2-2; v_call: TRBV14; clone_size: -; d_call: -; cdr3_aa: CASSQGGPFLAGELFF; cdr3_nt: TGTGCCAGCAGCCAAGGTGGGCCTTTCCTGGCCGGGGAGCTGTTTTTT
j_call: TRBJ2-7; v_call: TRBV5-1; clone_size: -; d_call: TRBD1; cdr3_aa: CASSWGQGEDEQYF; cdr3_nt: TGCGCCAGCAGCTGGGGACAGGGTGAAGACGAGCAGTACTTC
j_call: TRBJ2-3; v_call: TRBV30; clone_size: few; d_call: -; cdr3_aa: CAWSENTDTQYF; cdr3_nt: TGTGCCTGGAGCGAGAACACAGATACGCAGTATTTT
j_call: TRBJ1-2; v_call: TRBV20-1; clone_size: -; d_call: -; cdr3_aa: CSAADSYGYTF; cdr3_nt: TGCAGTGCCGCCGATAGCTATGGCTACACCTTC
j_call: TRBJ1-4; v_call: TRBV7-9; clone_size: -; d_call: -; cdr3_aa: CASSLVGPRTKEKLFF; cdr3_nt: TGTGCCAGCAGCTTAGTAGGACCTCGTACAAAGGAAAAACTGTTTTTT
j_call: TRBJ2-2; v_call: TRBV6-5; clone_size: -; d_call: TRBD1; cdr3_aa: CASSRDRDFVGELFF; cdr3_nt: TGTGCCAGCAGTAGGGACAGGGATTTTGTCGGGGAGCTGTTTTTT
j_call: TRBJ2-7; v_call: TRBV18; clone_size: -; d_call: -; cdr3_aa: CASSPMRTAGANEQYF; cdr3_nt: TGTGCCAGCTCACCTATGAGAACGGCAGGGGCCAACGAGCAGTACTTC
j_call: TRBJ1-1; v_call: TRBV23-1; clone_size: -; d_call: TRBD1; cdr3_aa: CASSQSHQHNRGNTEAFF; cdr3_nt: TGCGCCAGCAGTCAATCCCACCAACACAACAGGGGGAACACTGAAGCTTTCTTT